This is a list of T cell receptor beta chains from one sample in a study of T cells in Graves' hyperthyroidism and ophthalmopathy. TCRdb re-derived calls from the multiplex PCR reads in MiXCR, one entry per CDR3 protein. Of around 700,000 distinct CDR3 sequences detected, roughly a third appear once; the ten largest clones hold less than 35%. The sample taken for sequencing was blood. These receptors all stem from a woman aged 40 to 50 with Graves' hyperthyroidism. The CDR3 runs from the conserved cysteine through the conserved F or W. The D gene is left open where the match is weak. A row's size may be missing; if present it is once, few, many or a size class.

cdr3_aa cdr3_nt v_call clone_size d_call j_call
CASSRPITDTQYF TGTGCCAGCAGCCGTCCGATCACAGATACGCAGTATTTT TRBV9 once - TRBJ2-3
CASSYSRDRATYEQYF TGTGCCAGCAGCTACTCCCGGGACAGGGCTACCTACGAGCAGTACTTC TRBV11-2 - TRBD1 TRBJ2-7
CAISEGTGNSPLHF TGTGCCATCAGTGAGGGGACAGGTAATTCACCCCTCCACTTT TRBV10-3 - TRBD1 TRBJ1-6
CASSDLAGGYYEQYF TGTGCCAGTAGTGACCTAGCGGGAGGGTACTACGAGCAGTACTTC TRBV7-6 - TRBD2 TRBJ2-7
CSVKSDPYGYTF TGCAGCGTTAAGTCTGACCCCTATGGCTACACCTTC TRBV29-1 - - TRBJ1-2
CASSFDRKETQYF TGTGCCAGCAGCTTCGACAGAAAAGAGACCCAGTACTTC TRBV7-2 many - TRBJ2-5
CASSRNPGSGANVLTF TGTGCCAGCAGCCGAAATCCAGGGTCGGGGGCCAACGTCCTGACTTTC TRBV6-6 few - TRBJ2-6
CSVVWDEQFF TGCAGCGTTGTGTGGGATGAGCAGTTCTTC TRBV29-1 once - TRBJ2-1
CASSGGGGLISYEQYF TGTGCCAGCAGCGGGGGGGGAGGGTTGATCTCCTACGAGCAGTACTTC TRBV6-1 - TRBD2 TRBJ2-7
CASSRAASNEKLFF TGCGCCAGCAGCCGGGCAGCGAGTAATGAAAAACTGTTTTTT TRBV4-3 - - TRBJ1-4
CASSRPNEKLFF TGTGCCAGCAGCCGACCGAATGAAAAACTGTTTTTT TRBV7-9 many - TRBJ1-4
CASSFHSGSYEQYF TGTGCCAGCAGCTTCCATAGCGGGAGCTACGAGCAGTACTTC TRBV7-8 many TRBD2 TRBJ2-7
CASSLDGGSKETQYF TGTGCCAGCAGCCTGGACGGGGGGTCAAAGGAGACCCAGTACTTC TRBV7-9 many TRBD2 TRBJ2-5
CSARDRVGSRSDEQYF TGCAGTGCTAGAGATCGGGTCGGGAGTCGGTCCGATGAGCAGTACTTC TRBV20-1 - - TRBJ2-7
CASSLDPITAPGYGYTF TGTGCCAGCAGCTTAGATCCCATAACAGCGCCGGGCTATGGCTACACCTTC TRBV7-8 - - TRBJ1-2
CASSYTTGTGGTDTQYF TGTGCCAGCAGCTACACAACCGGGACAGGGGGCACAGATACGCAGTATTTT TRBV7-9 - TRBD1 TRBJ2-3
CASRDSGQGETYEQYF TGTGCCAGTAGGGACAGCGGACAGGGGGAGACCTACGAGCAGTACTTC TRBV19 once TRBD1 TRBJ2-7
CASSLEGSISYTF TGTGCCAGCAGTTTGGAGGGTTCTATAAGCTACACCTTC TRBV9 - - TRBJ1-2
CASSSRVGYEQYF TGTGCCAGCAGTTCCCGGGTGGGGTACGAGCAGTACTTC TRBV27 many - TRBJ2-7
CASSHPPREGSSYEQYF TGTGCCAGCAGCCACCCACCGCGGGAGGGCAGCTCCTACGAGCAGTACTTC TRBV7-2 many TRBD2 TRBJ2-7
CASSFLGTEYQETQYF TGTGCCAGCAGTTTTCTCGGGACGGAGTACCAAGAGACCCAGTACTTC TRBV6-5 - - TRBJ2-5
CASSLLTGSSNQPQHF TGTGCCAGCAGCTTGTTGACAGGGTCGAGCAATCAGCCCCAGCATTTT TRBV5-6 - TRBD1 TRBJ1-5
CASSMVSGNTIYF TGTGCCAGTAGTATGGTCTCTGGAAACACCATATATTTT TRBV19 many - TRBJ1-3
CASSLWGGTNTEAFF TGTGCCAGCAGTTTATGGGGAGGAACGAACACTGAAGCTTTCTTT TRBV25-1 few - TRBJ1-1
CASTYRFGTNSPLHF TGTGCCAGCACCTATCGCTTTGGGACGAATTCACCCCTCCACTTT TRBV27 - - TRBJ1-6
CASSIRDTGRGYTF TGTGCCAGTAGTATACGGGACACCGGAAGAGGCTACACCTTC TRBV19 - - TRBJ1-2
CSVETAQGSRETQYF TGCAGCGTTGAGACCGCCCAGGGAAGCAGGGAGACCCAGTACTTC TRBV29-1 many - TRBJ2-5
CAISTPRPGQLRNGYTF TGTGCCATCAGTACCCCTCGGCCGGGACAGCTAAGGAATGGCTACACCTTC TRBV10-3 - TRBD1 TRBJ1-2
CASSLGDRENTGELFF TGCGCCAGCAGCCTAGGGGACAGGGAAAATACCGGGGAGCTGTTTTTT TRBV5-1 - TRBD1 TRBJ2-2
CASSLEVRSANTGELFF TGCGCCAGCAGCTTGGAAGTTCGGAGTGCGAACACCGGGGAGCTGTTTTTT TRBV5-1 few - TRBJ2-2
CASSHQGARYEQYF TGCGCCAGCAGCCACCAGGGGGCGCGGTACGAGCAGTACTTC TRBV4-3 few TRBD1 TRBJ2-7
CASSAPSQETQYF TGTGCCAGCAGCGCTCCCAGTCAAGAGACCCAGTACTTC TRBV2 many - TRBJ2-5
CASSSRQGVFHEQYF TGCGCCAGCAGCTCTAGACAGGGTGTGTTCCACGAGCAGTACTTC TRBV5-1 - TRBD1 TRBJ2-7
CAIKPGHISNQPQHF TGTGCCATCAAACCGGGACATATTAGCAATCAGCCCCAGCATTTT TRBV10-3 - - TRBJ1-5
CASSPLPQGAYEQYF TGTGCCAGCAGTCCATTACCCCAGGGGGCTTACGAGCAGTACTTC TRBV7-2 - TRBD1 TRBJ2-7
CASSTGGSGSNTEAFF TGTGCCAGTAGTACCGGAGGGAGCGGCTCGAACACTGAAGCTTTCTTT TRBV19 once - TRBJ1-1
CASSPWMGGEKLFF TGTGCCAGCAGTCCGTGGATGGGCGGAGAAAAACTGTTTTTT TRBV6-1 - - TRBJ1-4
CASSLYGAQNQPQHF TGTGCCAGCAGTCTTTACGGGGCGCAAAATCAGCCCCAGCATTTT TRBV12-3/TRBV12-4 many - TRBJ1-5
CSVETGYAYGYTF TGCAGCGTGGAAACGGGATACGCCTATGGCTACACCTTC TRBV29-1 - - TRBJ1-2
CASPTSGVSDTQYF TGTGCCTCGCCAACTAGCGGAGTATCGGATACGCAGTATTTT TRBV7-9 - TRBD2 TRBJ2-3
CASSLTEEALFF TGTGCCAGCAGTTTGACCGAGGAAGCTCTGTTTTTT TRBV12-3/TRBV12-4 few - TRBJ1-4
CASSIPRLEGFNVLTF TGTGCCAGTAGTATACCCAGGCTTGAAGGTTTCAACGTCCTGACTTTC TRBV19 many - TRBJ2-6
CASSYTGDYEQYF TGTGCCAGCAGCTATACAGGGGACTACGAGCAGTACTTC TRBV7-2 many TRBD1 TRBJ2-7
CASSQDGPGTEAFF TGCGCCAGCAGCCAAGATGGCCCGGGGACTGAAGCTTTCTTT TRBV7-2 - - TRBJ1-1
CASSYSGGEYQPQHF TGTGCCAGCAGTTACTCGGGAGGAGAGTATCAGCCCCAGCATTTT TRBV10-3 - - TRBJ1-5
CASSKGQGTLGTEASF TGTGCCAGTAGTAAAGGACAGGGGACCCTGGGCACTGAAGCTTCCTTT TRBV19 - TRBD1 TRBJ1-1
CASSIASQPQHF TGTGCCAGTAGTATCGCATCTCAGCCCCAGCATTTT TRBV19 - - TRBJ1-5
CSAIQLRTSGQETQYF TGCAGTGCTATTCAGTTGAGGACTAGCGGCCAAGAGACCCAGTACTTC TRBV20-1 many TRBD2 TRBJ2-5
CAARQSTNEKLFF TGTGCCGCCAGACAGTCAACTAATGAAAAACTGTTTTTT TRBV10-3 many - TRBJ1-4
CASTPVSSYEQYF TGTGCCAGCACCCCGGTTAGCTCCTACGAGCAGTACTTC TRBV6-1 - - TRBJ2-7
CSARAWTDFSSGANVLTF TGCAGTGCTAGAGCTTGGACAGATTTTTCCTCTGGGGCCAACGTCCTGACTTTC TRBV20-1 few - TRBJ2-6
CATSETGTGDGYTF TGTGCCACCAGTGAGACAGGGACAGGGGACGGCTACACCTTC TRBV24-1 few TRBD1 TRBJ1-2
CASSGQESPLHF TGTGCCAGCAGCGGCCAGGAATCACCCCTCCACTTT TRBV7-2 many - TRBJ1-6